This entry features one TCR beta chain sequence. As yet, its antigen is unknown. Primers: 60 Vbeta forward and 13 Jbeta reverse. Produced via immunoSEQ multiplex PCR; TCRdb's table is partial and in-frame only. The sample yields some 180,000 clones, about 83% seen once. The sample comes from a study of cytomegalovirus exposure and HLA in healthy donors. Regarding the study as a whole: The authors assumed roughly uniform sequencing depth across donors for presence/absence analyses.

The donors (healthy individuals) were bone marrow donors. CDR1 and CDR2 from the germline V gene are MDHEN and SYDVKM. V lost 5 bases and J 11 bases, leaving 25 bases between the germline ends. The CDR3 contains 16 residues. The sample comprised PBMCs. The source is a female donor in good health and CMV-seronegative. The chain joins TRBV28 to TRBJ1-5; D not certain. The CDR3 region is CASSLRTGGVGMAQHF. The CDR3 region has the DNA TGTGCCAGCAGTCTCCGGACTGGTGGCGTTGGTATGGCCCAGCATTTT.